This T cell receptor beta chain stems from a study of cytomegalovirus exposure and HLA in healthy donors. Overall study context: An early release of data contained around 80 million unique TCRs, which came from HLA-typed donors.

Study-wide results and caveats: Researchers counted around 170 TCR beta chains as cytomegalovirus-associated. In vitro assays verified that three CMV-associated chains recognized CMV antigens specifically. Because they were indistinguishable, some V segments, including TRBV6-2 and TRBV6-3, were excluded.

Regarding this clone: What it recognizes is unknown.

The PCR had 60 Vbeta and 13 Jbeta primers. TCRdb keeps only in-frame clones here, not all; method: immunoSEQ multiplex PCR. The sample carries 150,000 to 200,000 clones, 80% recorded once. Germline V gene data show CDR1 as SGHDT and CDR2 as YYEEEE. The CDR3 consists of 15 residues. Trimming cost V 3 bases and J 3 bases; bases outside gene matches: 4. The TCR was taken from a man younger than 35 in good health and CMV-seropositive. Sequenced: PBMCs. This chain uses TRBV5-6 with TRBJ1-5; 9 bases are a match to TRBD1. The DNA for the CDR3 is TGTGCCAGCAGCTACGGGACAGGGACCAATCAGCCCCAGCATTTT. Translated: CASSYGTGTNQPQHF.